Listed here is a single T cell receptor beta chain. In the original processing: Productive clonotypes were detectable down to 2.59 x 10-5 frequency. Some clones are missing from TCRdb's copy, which holds only in-frame ones; the method was immunoSEQ multiplex PCR. V, J and clone size reflect that table, while D and trimming were determined from the DNA. The table lists about 38,000 clones, roughly 85% of them singletons. The sample comes from a study of STAT5B mutations in CD4+ large granular lymphocyte leukemia. The CDR3 totals 12 residues. In germline, CDR1 is GTSNPN, CDR2 SVGIG (reference sequence). V was clipped by 0 bases and J by 1 base, with 2 bases between them.

Sequenced input: CD4+ T cells from blood buffy coats. The chain links TRBV30 to TRBJ2-3; D unclear. The source is a human donor in good health. CDR3 nucleotides: TGTGCCTGGAGTGTACGCACAGATACGCAGTATTTT. The encoded protein is CAWSVRTDTQYF.